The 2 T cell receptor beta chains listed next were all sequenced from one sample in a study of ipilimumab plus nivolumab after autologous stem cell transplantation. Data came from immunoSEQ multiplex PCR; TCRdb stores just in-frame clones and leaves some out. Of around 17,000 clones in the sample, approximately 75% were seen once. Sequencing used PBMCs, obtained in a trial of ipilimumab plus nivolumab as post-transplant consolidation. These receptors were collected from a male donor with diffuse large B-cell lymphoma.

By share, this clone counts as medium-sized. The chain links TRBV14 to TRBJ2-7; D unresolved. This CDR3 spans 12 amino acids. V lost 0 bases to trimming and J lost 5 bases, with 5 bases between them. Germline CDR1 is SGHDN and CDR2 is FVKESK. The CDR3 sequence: CASSQDRNEQYF. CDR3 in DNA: TGTGCCAGCAGCCAAGATAGGAACGAGCAGTACTTC. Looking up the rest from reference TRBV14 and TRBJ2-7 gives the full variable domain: EAGVTQFPSHSVIEKGQTVTLRCDPISGHDNLYWYRRVMGKEIKFLLHFVKESKQDESGMPNNRFLAERTGGTYSTLKVQPAELEDSGVYFCASSQDRNEQYFGPGTRLTVT.

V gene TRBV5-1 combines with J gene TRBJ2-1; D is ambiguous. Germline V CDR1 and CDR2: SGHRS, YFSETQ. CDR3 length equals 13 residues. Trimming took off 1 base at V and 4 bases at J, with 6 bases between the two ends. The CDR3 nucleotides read TGCGCCAGCAGCTTGTCGCAGTACAATGAGCAGTTCTTC. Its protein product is CASSLSQYNEQFF.